These T cell receptor beta chains were read from a single sample in a study of OX40 agonist ivuxolimab in advanced cancers. This table comes from immunoSEQ multiplex PCR, and its TCRdb copy is limited to in-frame clones, with some not included. The table shows about 70,000 clones, with roughly 90% occurring only once. The starting material was CD4+ or CD8+ T cells sorted from blood, obtained in a trial of the OX40 agonist ivuxolimab. The receptor set was obtained from an adult with an advanced solid tumor such as melanoma, head and neck, liver or kidney cancer. The CDR3 runs from the conserved cysteine through the conserved F or W. The order of the fields is CDR3 length, D gene, clone size, V gene, J gene, CDR3 protein, CDR3 DNA. The D gene is left open where the match is weak. A clone size is listed for some rows: how often the clone was seen (once, few, many), or a class if it is expanded.

CDR3 length: 13; D gene: -; clone size: once; V gene: TRBV19; J gene: TRBJ2-3; CDR3 protein: CASSFIQGDTQYF; CDR3 DNA: TGTGCCAGTAGTTTCATCCAAGGGGATACGCAGTATTTT
CDR3 length: 15; D gene: -; clone size: -; V gene: TRBV18; J gene: TRBJ2-6; CDR3 protein: CASSPNTAGANVLTF; CDR3 DNA: TGTGCCAGCTCACCAAACACAGCTGGGGCCAACGTCCTGACTTTC
CDR3 length: 18; D gene: TRBD1; clone size: -; V gene: TRBV7-2; J gene: TRBJ1-3; CDR3 protein: CASSSRDRGNLFGNTTYF; CDR3 DNA: TGTGCCAGCAGCTCCCGGGACAGGGGGAACTTGTTCGGAAACACCACATATTTT
CDR3 length: 15; D gene: -; clone size: -; V gene: TRBV30; J gene: TRBJ1-2; CDR3 protein: CAWSPPGSRDYGYTF; CDR3 DNA: TGTGCCTGGAGTCCTCCCGGGTCGAGAGACTATGGCTACACCTTC
CDR3 length: 15; D gene: -; clone size: -; V gene: TRBV28; J gene: TRBJ2-7; CDR3 protein: CASSLLPGQNYEQYF; CDR3 DNA: TGTGCCAGCAGTTTACTCCCGGGACAAAACTACGAGCAGTACTTC
CDR3 length: 14; D gene: -; clone size: -; V gene: TRBV19; J gene: TRBJ1-1; CDR3 protein: CASSVGLPNTEAFF; CDR3 DNA: TGTGCCAGTAGTGTAGGACTTCCGAACACTGAAGCTTTCTTT
CDR3 length: 14; D gene: -; clone size: -; V gene: TRBV10-3; J gene: TRBJ1-6; CDR3 protein: CAINRGIGDSPLHF; CDR3 DNA: TGTGCCATCAACCGGGGGATCGGGGATTCACCCCTCCACTTT
CDR3 length: 15; D gene: -; clone size: once; V gene: TRBV27; J gene: TRBJ1-4; CDR3 protein: CASRHGQTTNEKLFF; CDR3 DNA: TGTGCCAGCAGACACGGACAGACGACTAATGAAAAACTGTTTTTT
CDR3 length: 17; D gene: TRBD2; clone size: -; V gene: TRBV5-5; J gene: TRBJ2-3; CDR3 protein: CASSLEGLPSSTDTQYF; CDR3 DNA: TGTGCCAGCAGCTTGGAGGGACTACCAAGCTCCACAGATACGCAGTATTTT
CDR3 length: 15; D gene: -; clone size: -; V gene: TRBV5-4; J gene: TRBJ1-3; CDR3 protein: CASSAGQISGNTIYF; CDR3 DNA: TGTGCCAGCAGCGCCGGACAGATCTCTGGAAACACCATATATTTT
CDR3 length: 14; D gene: TRBD2; clone size: few; V gene: TRBV29-1; J gene: TRBJ2-7; CDR3 protein: CSVLPSGTAGEQYF; CDR3 DNA: TGCAGCGTTCTTCCTAGCGGTACCGCCGGCGAGCAGTACTTC
CDR3 length: 11; D gene: -; clone size: -; V gene: TRBV20-1; J gene: TRBJ2-1; CDR3 protein: CSASKPKSTFF; CDR3 DNA: TGCAGTGCTTCAAAGCCCAAATCAACGTTCTTC
CDR3 length: 14; D gene: -; clone size: -; V gene: TRBV5-1; J gene: TRBJ1-6; CDR3 protein: CASSTGGNNSPLHF; CDR3 DNA: TGCGCCAGCAGCACCGGGGGCAATAATTCACCCCTCCACTTT
CDR3 length: 13; D gene: -; clone size: -; V gene: TRBV29-1; J gene: TRBJ1-5; CDR3 protein: CSARDTVNQPQHF; CDR3 DNA: TGCAGCGCTCGGGACACGGTCAATCAGCCCCAGCATTTT
CDR3 length: 15; D gene: -; clone size: -; V gene: TRBV9; J gene: TRBJ2-2; CDR3 protein: CASSVEGVGTGELFF; CDR3 DNA: TGTGCCAGCAGCGTAGAGGGAGTGGGGACCGGGGAGCTGTTTTTT
CDR3 length: 15; D gene: TRBD1; clone size: -; V gene: TRBV5-1; J gene: TRBJ2-5; CDR3 protein: CASQVGTGIRETQYF; CDR3 DNA: TGCGCCAGCCAGGTGGGGACAGGGATTAGGGAGACCCAGTACTTC
CDR3 length: 14; D gene: TRBD2; clone size: -; V gene: TRBV11-2; J gene: TRBJ2-7; CDR3 protein: CASSRTSGVGEQYF; CDR3 DNA: TGTGCCAGCAGCCGGACTAGCGGGGTAGGCGAGCAGTACTTC
CDR3 length: 14; D gene: TRBD1; clone size: -; V gene: TRBV2; J gene: TRBJ1-5; CDR3 protein: CASQGTEQFQPQHF; CDR3 DNA: TGTGCCAGCCAAGGGACAGAACAGTTCCAGCCCCAGCATTTT
CDR3 length: 15; D gene: -; clone size: -; V gene: TRBV19; J gene: TRBJ2-2; CDR3 protein: CASSNRRSNTGELFF; CDR3 DNA: TGTGCCAGTAGCAACAGGAGATCGAACACCGGGGAGCTGTTTTTT
CDR3 length: 16; D gene: TRBD1; clone size: -; V gene: TRBV6-1; J gene: TRBJ2-2; CDR3 protein: CASSERDRPYTGELFF; CDR3 DNA: TGTGCCAGCAGTGAAAGGGACAGGCCCTACACCGGGGAGCTGTTTTTT
CDR3 length: 13; D gene: -; clone size: -; V gene: TRBV6-1; J gene: TRBJ1-2; CDR3 protein: CASSEGQIYGYTF; CDR3 DNA: TGTGCCAGCAGTGAAGGACAGATCTATGGCTACACCTTC
CDR3 length: 13; D gene: -; clone size: few; V gene: TRBV6-5; J gene: TRBJ1-1; CDR3 protein: CASSYGQNTEAFF; CDR3 DNA: TGTGCCAGCAGTTACGGCCAGAACACTGAAGCTTTCTTT
CDR3 length: 15; D gene: -; clone size: -; V gene: TRBV5-1; J gene: TRBJ2-7; CDR3 protein: CASSLASGRNYEQYF; CDR3 DNA: TGCGCCAGCAGCTTGGCCTCCGGTCGGAACTACGAGCAGTACTTC
CDR3 length: 14; D gene: -; clone size: -; V gene: TRBV5-1; J gene: TRBJ1-6; CDR3 protein: CASSLDGNNSPLHF; CDR3 DNA: TGCGCCAGCAGCTTAGACGGGAATAATTCACCCCTCCACTTT
CDR3 length: 14; D gene: -; clone size: -; V gene: TRBV19; J gene: TRBJ2-2; CDR3 protein: CATRTLPHTGELFF; CDR3 DNA: TGTGCCACCAGAACACTACCCCACACCGGGGAGCTGTTTTTT
CDR3 length: 14; D gene: -; clone size: once; V gene: TRBV27; J gene: TRBJ2-7; CDR3 protein: CASTRDFWSYEQYF; CDR3 DNA: TGTGCCAGCACCCGGGACTTTTGGTCCTACGAGCAGTACTTC
CDR3 length: 16; D gene: TRBD2; clone size: -; V gene: TRBV5-1; J gene: TRBJ2-5; CDR3 protein: CASSLGTSGRGETQYF; CDR3 DNA: TGCGCCAGCAGCTTGGGGACTAGCGGAAGAGGGGAGACCCAGTACTTC
CDR3 length: 18; D gene: TRBD1; clone size: -; V gene: TRBV19; J gene: TRBJ1-1; CDR3 protein: CASSVIVQGRLWNTEAFF; CDR3 DNA: TGTGCCAGTAGTGTGATCGTACAGGGGAGGCTATGGAACACTGAAGCTTTCTTT
CDR3 length: 17; D gene: -; clone size: -; V gene: TRBV5-6; J gene: TRBJ1-6; CDR3 protein: CASSPLNSGEENSPLHF; CDR3 DNA: TGTGCCAGCAGTCCTTTGAACTCGGGAGAAGAAAATTCACCCCTCCACTTT
CDR3 length: 16; D gene: -; clone size: -; V gene: TRBV5-4; J gene: TRBJ1-2; CDR3 protein: CASSLVGVRSNYGYTF; CDR3 DNA: TGTGCCAGCAGCTTGGTTGGCGTCAGATCTAACTATGGCTACACCTTC
CDR3 length: 15; D gene: -; clone size: -; V gene: TRBV11-2; J gene: TRBJ2-5; CDR3 protein: CASSSNAGSQETQYF; CDR3 DNA: TGTGCCAGCAGCTCGAACGCGGGTAGCCAAGAGACCCAGTACTTC
CDR3 length: 13; D gene: -; clone size: -; V gene: TRBV19; J gene: TRBJ1-4; CDR3 protein: CASKRQQNEKLFF; CDR3 DNA: TGTGCCAGTAAACGACAACAGAATGAAAAACTGTTTTTT
CDR3 length: 14; D gene: -; clone size: -; V gene: TRBV27; J gene: TRBJ2-7; CDR3 protein: CASINRAFSYEQYF; CDR3 DNA: TGTGCCAGCATCAACAGGGCCTTCTCCTACGAGCAGTACTTC
CDR3 length: 16; D gene: -; clone size: -; V gene: TRBV5-1; J gene: TRBJ2-1; CDR3 protein: CASSYGRGGQNNEQFF; CDR3 DNA: TGCGCCAGCAGTTATGGAAGGGGCGGACAGAACAATGAGCAGTTCTTC
CDR3 length: 10; D gene: -; clone size: -; V gene: TRBV6-1; J gene: TRBJ2-1; CDR3 protein: CASSGPKGFF; CDR3 DNA: TGTGCCAGCAGTGGACCAAAGGGGTTCTTC
CDR3 length: 13; D gene: -; clone size: -; V gene: TRBV6-1; J gene: TRBJ1-4; CDR3 protein: CASSWQDEEKLFF; CDR3 DNA: TGTGCCAGCAGTTGGCAGGATGAGGAAAAACTGTTTTTT
CDR3 length: 15; D gene: TRBD2; clone size: -; V gene: TRBV7-6; J gene: TRBJ2-3; CDR3 protein: CASSFGLAGADTQYF; CDR3 DNA: TGTGCCAGCAGCTTTGGACTAGCGGGGGCAGATACGCAGTATTTT
CDR3 length: 13; D gene: -; clone size: once; V gene: TRBV6-5; J gene: TRBJ2-7; CDR3 protein: CASSRDPRMEQYF; CDR3 DNA: TGTGCCAGCAGTCGGGACCCCCGAATGGAACAGTACTTC
CDR3 length: 13; D gene: -; clone size: -; V gene: TRBV29-1; J gene: TRBJ1-1; CDR3 protein: CSVESHSSTEAFF; CDR3 DNA: TGCAGCGTTGAAAGCCACTCGTCCACTGAAGCTTTCTTT
CDR3 length: 15; D gene: TRBD1; clone size: -; V gene: TRBV28; J gene: TRBJ1-1; CDR3 protein: CASSEPGGANTEAFF; CDR3 DNA: TGTGCCAGCAGTGAACCAGGGGGGGCGAACACTGAAGCTTTCTTT
CDR3 length: 15; D gene: -; clone size: -; V gene: TRBV14; J gene: TRBJ1-6; CDR3 protein: CASSQGRPYNSPLHF; CDR3 DNA: TGTGCCAGCAGCCAAGGCAGACCCTATAATTCACCCCTCCACTTT
CDR3 length: 14; D gene: -; clone size: -; V gene: TRBV11-3; J gene: TRBJ1-1; CDR3 protein: CASSLDFGNTEAFF; CDR3 DNA: TGTGCCAGCAGCTTAGATTTCGGGAACACTGAAGCTTTCTTT
CDR3 length: 12; D gene: -; clone size: -; V gene: TRBV19; J gene: TRBJ1-1; CDR3 protein: CASGWGNAEAFF; CDR3 DNA: TGTGCCTCAGGGTGGGGGAACGCTGAAGCTTTCTTT
CDR3 length: 14; D gene: TRBD1; clone size: -; V gene: TRBV28; J gene: TRBJ1-6; CDR3 protein: CASRNSGQNSPLHF; CDR3 DNA: TGTGCCAGCAGAAATTCGGGACAGAATTCACCCCTCCACTTT
CDR3 length: 16; D gene: -; clone size: -; V gene: TRBV4-1; J gene: TRBJ2-1; CDR3 protein: CASSPVGRTRLYEQFF; CDR3 DNA: TGCGCCAGCAGCCCCGTGGGGCGGACCCGGCTATATGAGCAGTTCTTC
CDR3 length: 15; D gene: TRBD1; clone size: -; V gene: TRBV19; J gene: TRBJ2-5; CDR3 protein: CASRRGQGLGETQYF; CDR3 DNA: TGTGCCAGTCGAAGAGGACAGGGCTTGGGGGAGACCCAGTACTTC
CDR3 length: 15; D gene: -; clone size: -; V gene: TRBV27; J gene: TRBJ1-1; CDR3 protein: CASSFGRNMNTEAFF; CDR3 DNA: TGTGCCAGCAGTTTTGGACGGAATATGAACACTGAAGCTTTCTTT
CDR3 length: 13; D gene: -; clone size: -; V gene: TRBV5-5; J gene: TRBJ1-1; CDR3 protein: CASSSGMNTEAFF; CDR3 DNA: TGTGCCAGCAGCTCTGGGATGAACACTGAAGCTTTCTTT
CDR3 length: 17; D gene: TRBD1; clone size: -; V gene: TRBV5-4; J gene: TRBJ2-4; CDR3 protein: CASSLGQGEPAKNIQYF; CDR3 DNA: TGTGCCAGCAGCTTGGGACAGGGGGAACCAGCCAAAAACATTCAGTACTTC
CDR3 length: 15; D gene: TRBD1; clone size: -; V gene: TRBV19; J gene: TRBJ1-6; CDR3 protein: CASSMSGQGGSPLHF; CDR3 DNA: TGTGCCAGTAGTATGTCGGGACAGGGAGGTTCACCCCTCCACTTT
CDR3 length: 14; D gene: -; clone size: -; V gene: TRBV7-9; J gene: TRBJ2-3; CDR3 protein: CASRAGLPADTQYF; CDR3 DNA: TGTGCCAGCAGGGCGGGACTCCCCGCGGATACGCAGTATTTT